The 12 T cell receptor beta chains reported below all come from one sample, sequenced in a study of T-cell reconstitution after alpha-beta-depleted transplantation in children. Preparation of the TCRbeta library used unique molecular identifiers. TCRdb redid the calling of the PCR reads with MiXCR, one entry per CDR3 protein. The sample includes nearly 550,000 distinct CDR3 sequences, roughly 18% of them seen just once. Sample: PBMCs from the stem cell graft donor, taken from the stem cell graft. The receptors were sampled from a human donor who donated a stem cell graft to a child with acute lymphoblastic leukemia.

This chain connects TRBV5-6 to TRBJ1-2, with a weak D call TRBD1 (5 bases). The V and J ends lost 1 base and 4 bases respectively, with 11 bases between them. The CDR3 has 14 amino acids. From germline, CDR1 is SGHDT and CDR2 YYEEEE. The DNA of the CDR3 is TGTGCCAGCAGCTTGCAGGGTACAAGCTATGGCTACACCTTC. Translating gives CASSLQGTSYGYTF.

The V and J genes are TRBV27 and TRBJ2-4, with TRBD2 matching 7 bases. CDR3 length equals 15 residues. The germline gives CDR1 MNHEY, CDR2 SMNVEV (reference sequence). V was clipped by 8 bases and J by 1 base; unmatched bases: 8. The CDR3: CASGRADGAKNIQYF. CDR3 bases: TGTGCCAGCGGGAGGGCGGACGGGGCCAAAAACATTCAGTACTTC.

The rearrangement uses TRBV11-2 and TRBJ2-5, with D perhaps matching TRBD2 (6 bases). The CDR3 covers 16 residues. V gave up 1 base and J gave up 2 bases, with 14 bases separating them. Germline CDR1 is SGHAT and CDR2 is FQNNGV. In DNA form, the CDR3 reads TGTGCCAGCAGCTTAGGTCCCGGGACTCCTCAAGAGACCCAGTACTTC. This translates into CASSLGPGTPQETQYF.

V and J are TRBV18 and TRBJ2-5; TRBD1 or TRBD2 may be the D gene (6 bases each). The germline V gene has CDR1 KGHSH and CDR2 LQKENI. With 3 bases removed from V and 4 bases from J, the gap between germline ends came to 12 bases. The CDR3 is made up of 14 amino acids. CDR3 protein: CASSPIGGGETQYF. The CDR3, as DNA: TGTGCCAGCTCACCCATCGGGGGCGGAGAGACCCAGTACTTC.

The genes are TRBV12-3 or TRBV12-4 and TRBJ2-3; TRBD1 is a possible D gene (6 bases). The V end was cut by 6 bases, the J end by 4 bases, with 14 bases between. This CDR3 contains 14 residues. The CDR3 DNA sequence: TGTGCCAGCAGGCCTGCTGGGGGCTCAGATACGCAGTATTTT. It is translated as CASRPAGGSDTQYF.

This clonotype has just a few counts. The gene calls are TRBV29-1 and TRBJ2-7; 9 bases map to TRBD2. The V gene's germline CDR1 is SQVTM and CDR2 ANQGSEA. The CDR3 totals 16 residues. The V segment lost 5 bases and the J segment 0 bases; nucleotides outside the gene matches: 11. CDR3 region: CSVPVWREGVSYEQYF. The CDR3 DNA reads TGCAGCGTTCCAGTCTGGCGGGAGGGCGTCTCCTACGAGCAGTACTTC.

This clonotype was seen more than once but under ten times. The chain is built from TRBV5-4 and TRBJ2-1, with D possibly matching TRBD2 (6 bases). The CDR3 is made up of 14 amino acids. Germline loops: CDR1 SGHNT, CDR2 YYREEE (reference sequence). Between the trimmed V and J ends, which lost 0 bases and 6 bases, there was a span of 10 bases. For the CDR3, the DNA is TGTGCCAGCAGCTTGGGACTAGACCCCAATGAGCAGTTCTTC. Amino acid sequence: CASSLGLDPNEQFF.

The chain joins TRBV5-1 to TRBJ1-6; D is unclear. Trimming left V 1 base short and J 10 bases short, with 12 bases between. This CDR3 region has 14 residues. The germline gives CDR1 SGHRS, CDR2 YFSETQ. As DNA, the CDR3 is TGCGCCAGCAGCTTGAACCCGGGAGAGTCACCCCTCCACTTT. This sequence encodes CASSLNPGESPLHF.

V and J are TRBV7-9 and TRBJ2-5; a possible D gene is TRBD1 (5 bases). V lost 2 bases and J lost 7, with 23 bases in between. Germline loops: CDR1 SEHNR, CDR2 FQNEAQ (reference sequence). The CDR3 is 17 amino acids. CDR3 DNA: TGTGCCAGCAGCTTACTTCGAGTTCAGGGATTTTTTGGGACCCAGTACTTC. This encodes CASSLLRVQGFFGTQYF.

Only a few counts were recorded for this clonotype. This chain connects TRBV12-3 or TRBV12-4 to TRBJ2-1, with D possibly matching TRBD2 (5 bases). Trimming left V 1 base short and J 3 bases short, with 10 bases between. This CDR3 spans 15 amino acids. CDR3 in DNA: TGTGCCAGCAGTTTAGAGGGAGACGGCTACAATGAGCAGTTCTTC. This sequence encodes CASSLEGDGYNEQFF.

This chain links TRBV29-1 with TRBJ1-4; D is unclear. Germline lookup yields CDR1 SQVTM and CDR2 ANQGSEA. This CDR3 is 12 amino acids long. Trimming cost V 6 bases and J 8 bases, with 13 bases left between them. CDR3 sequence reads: CSVGDMGEKLFF. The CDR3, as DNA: TGCAGCGTGGGCGACATGGGGGAAAAACTGTTTTTT.

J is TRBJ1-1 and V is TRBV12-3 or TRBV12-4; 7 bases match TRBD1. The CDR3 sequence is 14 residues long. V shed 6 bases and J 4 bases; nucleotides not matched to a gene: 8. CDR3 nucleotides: TGTGCCAGCAGCCTGTACAACAGGGGCACTGAAGCTTTCTTT. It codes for CASSLYNRGTEAFF.